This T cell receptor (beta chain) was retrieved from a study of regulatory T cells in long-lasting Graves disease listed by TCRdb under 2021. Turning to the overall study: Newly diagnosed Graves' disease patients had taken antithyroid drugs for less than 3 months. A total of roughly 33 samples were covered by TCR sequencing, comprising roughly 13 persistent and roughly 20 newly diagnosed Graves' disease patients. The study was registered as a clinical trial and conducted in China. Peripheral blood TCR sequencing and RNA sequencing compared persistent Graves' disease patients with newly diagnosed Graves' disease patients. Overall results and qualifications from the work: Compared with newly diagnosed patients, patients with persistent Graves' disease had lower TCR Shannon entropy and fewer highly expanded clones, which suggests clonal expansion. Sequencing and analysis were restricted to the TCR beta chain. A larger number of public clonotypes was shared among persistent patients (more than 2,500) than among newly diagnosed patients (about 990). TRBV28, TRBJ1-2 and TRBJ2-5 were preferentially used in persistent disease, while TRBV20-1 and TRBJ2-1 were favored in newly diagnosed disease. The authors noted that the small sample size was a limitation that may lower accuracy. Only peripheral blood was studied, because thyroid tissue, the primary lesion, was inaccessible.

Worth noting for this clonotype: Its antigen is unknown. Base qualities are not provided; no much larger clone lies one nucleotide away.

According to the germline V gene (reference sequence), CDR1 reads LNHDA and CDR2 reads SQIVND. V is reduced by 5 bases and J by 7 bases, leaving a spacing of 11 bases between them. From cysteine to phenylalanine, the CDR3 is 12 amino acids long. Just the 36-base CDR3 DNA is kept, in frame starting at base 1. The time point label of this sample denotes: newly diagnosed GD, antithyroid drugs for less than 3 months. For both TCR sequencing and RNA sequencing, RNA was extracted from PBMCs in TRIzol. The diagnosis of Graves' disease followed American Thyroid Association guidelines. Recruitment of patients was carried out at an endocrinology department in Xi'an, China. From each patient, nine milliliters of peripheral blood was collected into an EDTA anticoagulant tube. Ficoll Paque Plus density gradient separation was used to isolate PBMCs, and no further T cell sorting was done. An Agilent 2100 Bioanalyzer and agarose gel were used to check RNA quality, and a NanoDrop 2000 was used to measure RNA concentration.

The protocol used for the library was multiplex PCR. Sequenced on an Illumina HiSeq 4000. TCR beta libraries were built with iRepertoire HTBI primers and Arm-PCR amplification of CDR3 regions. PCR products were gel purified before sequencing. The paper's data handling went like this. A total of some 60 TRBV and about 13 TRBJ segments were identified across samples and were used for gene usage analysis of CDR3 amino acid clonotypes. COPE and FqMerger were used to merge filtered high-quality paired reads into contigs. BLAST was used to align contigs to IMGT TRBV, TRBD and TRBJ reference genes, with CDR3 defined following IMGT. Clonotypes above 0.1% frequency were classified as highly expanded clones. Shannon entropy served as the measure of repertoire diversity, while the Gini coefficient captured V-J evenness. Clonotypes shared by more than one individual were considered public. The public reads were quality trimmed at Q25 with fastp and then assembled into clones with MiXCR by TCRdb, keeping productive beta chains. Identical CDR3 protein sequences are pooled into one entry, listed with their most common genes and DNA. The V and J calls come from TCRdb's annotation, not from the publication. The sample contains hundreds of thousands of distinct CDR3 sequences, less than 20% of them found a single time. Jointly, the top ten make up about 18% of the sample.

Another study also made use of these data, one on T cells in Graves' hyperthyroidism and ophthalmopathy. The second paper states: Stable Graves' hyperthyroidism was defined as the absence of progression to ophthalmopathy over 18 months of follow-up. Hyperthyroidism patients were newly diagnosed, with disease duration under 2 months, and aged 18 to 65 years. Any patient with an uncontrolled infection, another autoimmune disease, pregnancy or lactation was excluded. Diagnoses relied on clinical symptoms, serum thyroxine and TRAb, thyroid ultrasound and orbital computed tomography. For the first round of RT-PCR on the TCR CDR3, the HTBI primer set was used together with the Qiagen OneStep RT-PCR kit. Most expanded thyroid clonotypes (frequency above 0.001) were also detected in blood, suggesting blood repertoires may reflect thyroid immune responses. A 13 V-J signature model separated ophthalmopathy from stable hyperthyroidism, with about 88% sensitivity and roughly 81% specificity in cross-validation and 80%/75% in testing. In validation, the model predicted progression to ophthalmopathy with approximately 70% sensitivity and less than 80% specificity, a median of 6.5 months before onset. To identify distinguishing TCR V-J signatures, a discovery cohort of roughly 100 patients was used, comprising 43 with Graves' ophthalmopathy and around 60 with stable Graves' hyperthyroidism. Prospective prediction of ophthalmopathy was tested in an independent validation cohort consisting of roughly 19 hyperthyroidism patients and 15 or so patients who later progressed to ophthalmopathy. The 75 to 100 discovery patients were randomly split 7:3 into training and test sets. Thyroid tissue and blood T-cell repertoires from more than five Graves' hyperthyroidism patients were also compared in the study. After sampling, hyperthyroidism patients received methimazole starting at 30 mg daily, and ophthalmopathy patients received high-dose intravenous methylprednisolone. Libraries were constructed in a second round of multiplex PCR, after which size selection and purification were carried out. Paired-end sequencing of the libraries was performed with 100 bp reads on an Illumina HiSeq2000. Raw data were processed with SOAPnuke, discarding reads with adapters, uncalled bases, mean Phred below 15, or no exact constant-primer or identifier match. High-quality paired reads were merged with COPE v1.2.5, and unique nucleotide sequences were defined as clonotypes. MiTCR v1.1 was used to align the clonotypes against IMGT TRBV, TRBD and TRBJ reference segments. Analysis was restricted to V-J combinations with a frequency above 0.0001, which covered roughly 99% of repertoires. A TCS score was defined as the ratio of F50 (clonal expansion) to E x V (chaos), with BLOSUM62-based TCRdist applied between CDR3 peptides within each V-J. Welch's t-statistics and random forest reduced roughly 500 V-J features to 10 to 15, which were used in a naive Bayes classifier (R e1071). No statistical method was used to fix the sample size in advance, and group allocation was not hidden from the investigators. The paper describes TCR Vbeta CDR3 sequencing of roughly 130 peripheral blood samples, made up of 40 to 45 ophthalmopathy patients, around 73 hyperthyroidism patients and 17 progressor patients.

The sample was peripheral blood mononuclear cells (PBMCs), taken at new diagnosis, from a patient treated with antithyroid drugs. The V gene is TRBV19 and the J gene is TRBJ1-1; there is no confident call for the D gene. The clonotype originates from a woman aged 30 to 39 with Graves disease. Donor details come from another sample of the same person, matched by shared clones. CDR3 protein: CASSFHGVEAFF. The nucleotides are TGTGCCAGTAGTTTTCACGGGGTTGAAGCTTTCTTT.